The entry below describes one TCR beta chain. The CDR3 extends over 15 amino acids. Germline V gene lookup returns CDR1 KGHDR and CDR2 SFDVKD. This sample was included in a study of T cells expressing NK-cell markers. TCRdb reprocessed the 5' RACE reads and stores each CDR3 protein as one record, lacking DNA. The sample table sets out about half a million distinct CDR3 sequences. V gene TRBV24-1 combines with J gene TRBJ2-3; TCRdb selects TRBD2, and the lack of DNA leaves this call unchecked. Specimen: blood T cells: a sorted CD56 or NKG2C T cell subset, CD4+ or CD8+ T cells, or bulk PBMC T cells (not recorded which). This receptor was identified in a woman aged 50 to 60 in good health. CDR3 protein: CATSDLGSRPDTQYF.